Reported below is one T cell receptor (beta chain). Its antigen is still unknown. Germline loops: CDR1 SGHVS, CDR2 FQNEAQ. Trimming took 5 bases from V and 5 from J, leaving 13 bases between them. The CDR3 spans 14 residues. These data originate in a study of radiation and T cells in renal cell carcinoma. Time point reported: baseline pretreatment blood. Described treatment: 15 Gy SBRT to primary tumor, nephrectomy 4 weeks later. Findings of the study overall: In blood, top tumor clones expanded by 2 weeks, shrinking by 4.

Clones were read by immunoSEQ multiplex PCR, and TCRdb kept only the in-frame ones, dropping some. The sample lists 130,000 to 150,000 clones, about 88% seen once, with about 12% in the top ten. The material was blood, obtained from a patient whose treatment included radiotherapy and nephrectomy. This receptor was obtained from a woman between 45 and 60 years old with renal cell carcinoma. This chain links TRBV7-8 with TRBJ1-5; D ambiguous. CDR3 sequence: CASSLVGGDQPQHF. The CDR3 DNA reads TGTGCCAGCAGCCTGGTGGGTGGGGATCAGCCCCAGCATTTT.